This TCR beta chain was recovered during a study of blood T cell repertoires in COVID-19. Original data processing: Researchers report that nucleated cell counts were estimated from reference gene primer amplification. Generated by immunoSEQ multiplex PCR, the TCRdb table keeps only in-frame clones and is missing some. From that table come the V and J calls and clone size; the DNA was used to work out D and trimming. The sample records a few hundred thousand clones, over 75% being singletons. Participants' reported clinical history set cohort assignment. Germline lookup yields CDR1 LGHDT and CDR2 YNNKEL (reference sequence). CDR3 length: 17 residues. The V segment lost 4 bases and the J segment 7 bases; nucleotides outside the gene matches: 11.

This receptor was obtained from a woman aged 30 to 39 who had recovered from COVID-19. Sequenced: PBMCs or T cells enriched from blood (not recorded which). The chain uses TRBV3-1 (or the pseudogene TRBV3-2) and TRBJ2-2; 11 bases are shared with TRBD2. CDR3 loop: CASSPWGSGGAGGELFF. The CDR3 region has the DNA TGTGCCAGCAGCCCCTGGGGTAGCGGGGGGGCCGGCGGGGAGCTGTTTTTT.